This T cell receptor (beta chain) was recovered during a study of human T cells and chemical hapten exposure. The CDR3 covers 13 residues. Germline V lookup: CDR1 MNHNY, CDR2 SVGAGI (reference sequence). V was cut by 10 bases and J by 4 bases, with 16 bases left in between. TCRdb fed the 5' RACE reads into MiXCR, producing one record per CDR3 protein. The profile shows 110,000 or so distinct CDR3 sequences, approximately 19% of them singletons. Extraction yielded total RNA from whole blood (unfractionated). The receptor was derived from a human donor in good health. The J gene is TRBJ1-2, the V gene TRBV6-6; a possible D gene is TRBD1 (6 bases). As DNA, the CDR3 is TGTGCCACAAAACAGGGCCAACTCTATGGCTACACCTTC. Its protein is CATKQGQLYGYTF.